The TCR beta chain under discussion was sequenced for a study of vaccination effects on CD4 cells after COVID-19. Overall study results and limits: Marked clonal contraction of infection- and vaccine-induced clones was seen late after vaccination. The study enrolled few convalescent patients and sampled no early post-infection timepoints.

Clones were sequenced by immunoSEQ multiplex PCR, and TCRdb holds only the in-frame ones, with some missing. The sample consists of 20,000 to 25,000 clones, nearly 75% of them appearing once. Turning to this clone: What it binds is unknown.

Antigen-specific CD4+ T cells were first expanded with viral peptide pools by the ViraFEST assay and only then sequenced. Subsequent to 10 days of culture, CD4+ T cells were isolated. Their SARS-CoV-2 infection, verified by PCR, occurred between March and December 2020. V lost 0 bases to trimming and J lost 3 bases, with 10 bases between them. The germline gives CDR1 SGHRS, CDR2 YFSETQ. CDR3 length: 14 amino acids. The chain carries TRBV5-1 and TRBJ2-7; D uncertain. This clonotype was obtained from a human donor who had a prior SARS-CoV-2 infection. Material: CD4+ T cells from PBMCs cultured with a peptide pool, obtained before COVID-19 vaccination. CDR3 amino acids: CASSLVVANYEQYF. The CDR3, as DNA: TGCGCCAGCAGCTTGGTTGTAGCTAACTACGAGCAGTACTTC.